This T cell receptor (beta chain) is from a study of cytomegalovirus exposure and HLA in healthy donors. Findings and limits, study-wide: In vitro, three CMV-associated chains proved specific for CMV antigens.

Details on this clone: Antigen: not known.

Method: immunoSEQ multiplex PCR; TCRdb's copy keeps in-frame clones and lacks some. The sample carries 100,000 to 150,000 clones, about nine tenths recorded once. This receptor was taken from a man between 18 and 35 years old in good health and CMV-seronegative. Sequencing was performed on PBMCs.

The CDR3 coding sequence is TGTGCCAGCAGTTTATCAGCGGGGGGCCATTACAATGAGCAGTTCTTC. Amino acids: CASSLSAGGHYNEQFF. The chain recombines TRBV27 with TRBJ2-1; 9 bases fit TRBD2. In germline, CDR1 is MNHEY, CDR2 SMNVEV (reference sequence). V trimming: 0 bases; J trimming: 4 bases; junction bases outside the gene matches: 4. CDR3 size: 16 residues.